These 25 T cell receptor beta chains were sequenced from one sample in a study of spatial heterogeneity in lung cancer. Study findings and constraints: Within tumors, counts of expanded alpha and beta TCRs tracked tumor mutation counts.

These receptors have no known antigen. In TCRdb, the 5' RACE reads were re-called with MiXCR into one record per CDR3 protein. Here the sample spans around 20,000 distinct CDR3 sequences, approximately 5.6% being singletons. Time point defined: sample taken at primary tumor resection. Source: lung tumor tissue, taken at surgery. These receptor sequences come from a female donor with early-stage non-small cell lung cancer.

The sample holds many counts of this clonotype. The library was built for alpha chains, so this beta chain is an off-target read and its size means little. The chain combines TRBV10-1 with TRBJ2-5; D assignment may be TRBD1 or TRBD2 (5 bases each). Per the germline V gene, CDR1 is WNHNN and CDR2 is SYGVQD (reference sequence). The CDR3 runs 15 residues. Trimming removed 0 bases from V and 2 bases from J, with 10 bases in between. The CDR3 loop is CASSESGTGQETQYF. Here the CDR3 DNA reads TGCGCCAGCAGTGAGTCCGGGACCGGGCAAGAGACCCAGTACTTC.

To note about this clonotype: This beta chain is a stray sequence in a library constructed for alpha chains; its clone size is not meaningful. This chain uses TRBV27 with TRBJ2-5; 8 nucleotides align to TRBD1. The CDR3 runs to 14 residues. The V and J ends lost 3 bases and 5 bases, in that order; junction bases with no gene match: 5. Per germline, CDR1 MNHEY and CDR2 SMNVEV (reference sequence). The CDR3 sequence: CASSLDRALETQYF. As DNA, the CDR3 is TGTGCCAGCAGTTTGGACAGGGCGTTGGAGACCCAGTACTTC.

This clonotype was seen ten or more times. The size of this beta chain means little, since it is a stray read in a library made for alpha chains. The chain recombines TRBV28 with TRBJ2-1; 7 bases match TRBD2. The ends lost 3 bases at V and 0 bases at J; junction bases unmatched: 11. CDR3 size: 18 residues. Germline CDR1 reads MDHEN; CDR2 reads SYDVKM. Here the CDR3 reads CASSFISDRDYSYNEQFF. The DNA of the CDR3 is TGTGCCAGCAGTTTCATTTCCGACCGGGACTACTCCTACAATGAGCAGTTCTTC.

This clonotype was observed at least ten times. This beta chain is an off-target read within a library intended for alpha chains, so its frequency means little. The V call is TRBV10-2, the J call TRBJ2-3; unclear D gene. The V gene lost 6 bases and the J gene lost 0 bases, with 7 bases spanning the gap. The CDR3 has 13 residues. Germline CDR1 is WSHSY and CDR2 is SAAADI. CDR3 DNA: TGCGCCAGCAGGCTCCGTAGCACAGATACGCAGTATTTT. Its translation: CASRLRSTDTQYF.

The table lists this clonotype with many counts. Since the library was made to target alpha chains, this beta chain is a stray read and its abundance is not meaningful. The chain joins TRBV20-1 to TRBJ2-3; D is unclear. The CDR3 is made up of 12 amino acids. Germline CDR1 and CDR2: DFQATT and SNEGSKA (reference sequence). Trimming stripped 6 bases from V and 3 bases from J, with 10 bases between. The CDR3 DNA follows: TGCAGTGCCACCCAACCAACAGATACGCAGTATTTT. It codes for CSATQPTDTQYF.

There are many counts of this clonotype. In a library made to pick up alpha chains, this beta chain is a stray read with a size that means little. The gene calls are TRBV2 and TRBJ2-7; 10 bases fit TRBD2. The CDR3 is 14 amino acids. Germline lookup yields CDR1 SNHLY and CDR2 FYNNEI. The ends lost 2 bases at V and 9 bases at J; junction bases unmatched: 7. The CDR3 protein is CASSELAGETAQYF. In DNA, the CDR3 is TGTGCCAGCAGTGAACTAGCGGGAGAGACGGCGCAGTACTTC.

This clonotype was seen ten or more times. With the library built for alpha chains, this beta chain is off target and its frequency is not meaningful. The rearrangement links TRBV7-9 to TRBJ2-7, with TRBD2 identical over 9 bases. The germline V gene has CDR1 SEHNR and CDR2 FQNEAQ (reference sequence). The V segment lost 4 bases and the J segment 4 bases; nucleotides outside the gene matches: 5. The CDR3 runs to 14 residues. The CDR3 region has the DNA TGTGCCAGCAGCTATAGCGGGAGCTTATACGAGCAGTACTTC. This translates into CASSYSGSLYEQYF.

There are many counts of this clonotype. As an off-target read in a library built for alpha chains, this beta chain has a frequency of little significance. The gene calls are TRBV6-1 and TRBJ2-7; maybe TRBD1 (6 bases). The CDR3 consists of 12 residues. The V gene lost 3 bases and the J gene lost 6 bases, with 9 bases spanning the gap. Germline values: CDR1 MNHNS, CDR2 SASEGT. The CDR3 loop is CASSEQDSEQYF. The CDR3 nucleotides are TGTGCCAGCAGTGAGCAGGACAGCGAGCAGTACTTC.

This clonotype came up many times. Being off target in a library aimed at alpha chains, this beta chain has a size of little meaning. The rearrangement links TRBV6-5 to TRBJ1-1; D call uncertain. There are 13 residues in the CDR3. The germline gives CDR1 MNHEY, CDR2 SVGAGI. CDR3 amino acids: CAGSDLRNTEAFF. In DNA, the CDR3 is TGTGCAGGCAGCGATTTAAGAAACACTGAAGCTTTCTTT.

Many counts were recorded for this clonotype. The library was designed around alpha chains, so this beta chain is a stray read whose abundance carries little weight. This chain uses TRBV7-9 with TRBJ2-6; D remains unclear. Germline CDR1 SEHNR, CDR2 FQNEAQ (reference sequence). Trimming pared 5 bases from V and 0 bases from J, leaving 8 bases between. This CDR3 spans 15 amino acids. In DNA, the CDR3 is TGTGCCAGCAGCCTTCCGGGCTCTGGGGCCAACGTCCTGACTTTC. This encodes CASSLPGSGANVLTF.

This clonotype occurred many times. Found in a library prepared for alpha chains, this beta chain is an off-target read, and its abundance has little meaning. This chain connects TRBV6-5 to TRBJ1-5; D may be TRBD1 (5 bases). Looked up from germline, CDR1 is MNHEY and CDR2 is SVGAGI. This CDR3 has 14 amino acids. Trimming shortened V by 2 bases and J by 3 bases, and 8 bases separated the two germline ends. As DNA, the CDR3 is TGTGCCAGCAGTTACGGGGGTTTCAATCAGCCCCAGCATTTT. It specifies CASSYGGFNQPQHF.

A note on this clonotype: This beta chain represents an off-target read in a library built for alpha chains; its size is of limited meaning. This chain links TRBV24-1 with TRBJ2-1; 8 bases fit TRBD2. V lost 3 bases, J lost 4 bases, and 13 bases stayed unmatched. Germline V CDR1 and CDR2: KGHDR, SFDVKD. There are 18 residues in the CDR3. CDR3 region: CATSDPQTSGEGYNEQFF. The CDR3 nucleotides read TGTGCCACCAGTGATCCCCAAACTAGCGGCGAAGGGTACAATGAGCAGTTCTTC.

Regarding this clonotype: The library was designed around alpha chains, so this beta chain is a stray read whose abundance carries little weight. V gene TRBV12-3 or TRBV12-4 combines with J gene TRBJ1-2; D remains ambiguous. This CDR3 spans 13 amino acids. Trimming removed 3 bases from V and 7 bases from J, with 12 bases in between. CDR3 protein: CASSLMATRGYTF. As DNA, the CDR3 is TGTGCCAGCAGTTTGATGGCAACTCGTGGCTACACCTTC.

This clonotype was counted many times. This beta chain lies outside the target of a library built for alpha chains; its clone size means little. The chain couples TRBV5-1 to TRBJ2-1; D is perhaps TRBD1 (6 bases). The V end was cut by 3 bases, the J end by 7 bases, with 17 bases between. Germline V CDR1 and CDR2: SGHRS, YFSETQ. There are 15 residues in the CDR3. This chain's CDR3 is CASSSVPGQGNEQFF. CDR3 coding DNA: TGCGCCAGCAGCTCAGTCCCGGGACAAGGGAATGAGCAGTTCTTC.

This clonotype was detected a few times. With the library built for alpha chains, this beta chain is off target and its frequency is not meaningful. The J gene is TRBJ2-3, the V gene TRBV20-1; 8 nucleotides line up with TRBD2. CDR1 and CDR2 from the germline V gene are DFQATT and SNEGSKA (reference sequence). J lost 1 base, V lost 6 bases, and 6 bases had no gene match. The CDR3 spans 14 residues. CDR3 sequence: CSAETSGRTDTQYF. The CDR3 DNA is TGCAGTGCGGAAACTAGCGGACGCACAGATACGCAGTATTTT.

The sample holds many counts of this clonotype. The library was designed around alpha chains, so this beta chain is a stray read whose abundance carries little weight. This chain connects TRBV5-6 to TRBJ1-4, with no clear D. CDR1 SGHDT and CDR2 YYEEEE come from the germline V gene. The V end lost 2 bases, the J end lost 5 bases, and 10 bases lay between the germline ends. CDR3 length equals 14 residues. CDR3 sequence: CASSLVGPNEKLFF. CDR3 coding DNA: TGTGCCAGCAGCTTAGTAGGGCCCAATGAAAAACTGTTTTTT.

This clonotype is medium-sized within its sample. This beta chain is a stray read from a library made for alpha chains; its abundance is not meaningful. The V gene is TRBV19, the J gene TRBJ2-5; 10 bases map to TRBD2. This CDR3 has 16 residues. The V gene end was trimmed by 3 bases and the J gene end by 1 base; junction bases not matched to a gene: 5. The germline gives CDR1 LNHDA, CDR2 SQIVND (reference sequence). CDR3 region: CASSILAGEGQETQYF. CDR3 bases: TGTGCCAGTAGTATCCTAGCGGGAGAAGGCCAAGAGACCCAGTACTTC.

In this sample, this clonotype turned up many times. This beta chain was picked up by a library intended for alpha chains and is off target, so its count carries little meaning. The chain employs TRBV5-1 and TRBJ1-2, with 11 nucleotides matching TRBD1. The CDR3 has 18 residues. Losses at the gene ends were 2 bases for V and 3 bases for J; bases not matched to a gene: 12. Germline loops: CDR1 SGHRS, CDR2 YFSETQ. The CDR3 DNA reads as TGCGCCAGCAGCTTATCCGGACAGGGGGCTTCCCAGTACTATGGCTACACCTTC. Protein product: CASSLSGQGASQYYGYTF.

This clonotype occurred a few times. Little can be read into the size of this beta chain, an off-target read in a library designed for alpha chains. V gene TRBV18 combines with J gene TRBJ1-1; D possibly corresponds to TRBD1 (5 bases). Trimming took off 4 bases at V and 3 bases at J, with 9 bases between the two ends. There are 13 residues in the CDR3. Germline assignment: CDR1 KGHSH and CDR2 LQKENI. The CDR3, as DNA: TGTGCCAGCTCACTCCAGGGCCACACTGAAGCTTTCTTT. This gives the protein CASSLQGHTEAFF.

Ten or more counts support this clonotype. Being off target in a library aimed at alpha chains, this beta chain has a size of little meaning. The chain uses TRBV4-1 and TRBJ1-4; D is ambiguous. Germline V gene data show CDR1 as MGHRA and CDR2 as YSYEKL. The CDR3 totals 17 residues. Trimming left V 1 base short and J 0 bases short, with 12 bases between. CDR3 protein: CASSQGGFFATNEKLFF. CDR3 nucleotides: TGCGCCAGCAGCCAAGGAGGATTCTTTGCAACTAATGAAAAACTGTTTTTT.

The sample holds many counts of this clonotype. With the library built for alpha chains, this beta chain is off target and its frequency is not meaningful. The V call is TRBV6-1, the J call TRBJ1-5; D unresolved. CDR1 and CDR2 from the germline V gene are MNHNS and SASEGT. The CDR3 has 12 amino acids. V lost 5 bases and J lost 4, with 6 bases in between. The chain's CDR3 is CASSFPNQPQHF. The CDR3 bases are TGTGCCAGCAGTTTCCCTAATCAGCCCCAGCATTTT.

This clonotype showed up many times. In a library made to pick up alpha chains, this beta chain is a stray read with a size that means little. The V and J genes are TRBV6-5 and TRBJ2-3; tentative D call: TRBD2 (6 bases). Trimming removed 3 bases at V and 0 bases at J, with 10 bases between. The CDR3 consists of 15 residues. Germline V gene lookup returns CDR1 MNHEY and CDR2 SVGAGI. CDR3 nucleotide sequence: TGTGCCAGCAGTTATGGGGGGTCTAGCACAGATACGCAGTATTTT. It is translated as CASSYGGSSTDTQYF.

This clonotype was observed many times. Found in a library prepared for alpha chains, this beta chain is an off-target read, and its abundance has little meaning. The V gene is TRBV27, the J gene TRBJ2-7, with 8 positions matching TRBD1. CDR1 MNHEY and CDR2 SMNVEV come from the germline V gene (reference sequence). V lost 6 bases, J lost 4 bases, and 5 bases stayed unmatched. This CDR3 has 13 residues. The DNA of the CDR3 is TGTGCCAGCAGCCCGACAGGGGAATACGAGCAGTACTTC. Translation gives CASSPTGEYEQYF.

This clonotype is classed as medium-sized. In a library made to pick up alpha chains, this beta chain is a stray read with a size that means little. V is TRBV29-1 and J is TRBJ1-2, with TRBD1 as a possible D gene (5 bases). This CDR3 contains 12 residues. Germline V lookup: CDR1 SQVTM, CDR2 ANQGSEA. The ends were cut back, 3 bases at V and 4 bases at J, with 9 bases in the middle. The CDR3 spells CSVDREGYGYTF. The CDR3 DNA reads as TGCAGCGTTGACAGGGAAGGCTATGGCTACACCTTC.

This clonotype was counted many times. This beta chain is off target for a library built for alpha chains, so its abundance means little. The rearrangement links TRBV7-3 to TRBJ2-1, with TRBD2 identical over 8 bases. The J segment lost 5 bases and the V segment lost 8 bases, leaving 5 bases of the junction unmatched. The CDR3 runs 13 residues. CDR1 and CDR2 (germline): SGHTA, FQGTGA. The CDR3 sequence: CASRAGGDNEQFF. The CDR3 DNA reads as TGTGCCAGCCGGGCGGGAGGAGACAATGAGCAGTTCTTC.